This is a list of T cell receptor beta chains from one sample in a study of T cell responses to AZD1222 COVID-19 vaccine. This table comes from immunoSEQ multiplex PCR, and its TCRdb copy is limited to in-frame clones, with some not included. The top ten clones hold more than 20% of a sample with about 42,000 clones, approximately 89% of them seen once. This sample comprised peripheral blood, obtained 28 days after the second AZD1222 dose. The receptors stem from an adult who received the AZD1222 COVID-19 vaccine. CDR3s include the opening cysteine and the closing phenylalanine or tryptophan. The order of the fields is J gene, V gene, clone size, CDR3 length, D gene, CDR3 DNA, CDR3 protein. D genes are given only for firm matches. A clone size is listed for some rows: how often the clone was seen (once, few, many), or a class if it is expanded.

TRBJ2-2 TRBV18 . 15 . TGTGCCAGCTCACGTGGCGGGATCAACACCGGGGAGCTGTTTTTT CASSRGGINTGELFF
TRBJ2-2 TRBV7-7 . 15 . TGTGCCAGCAGCCCCCGGCCAGAGACCACCGGGGAGCTGTTTTTT CASSPRPETTGELFF
TRBJ2-5 TRBV29-1 . 15 . TGCAGCGGTGAACCGGGAACAGGGCCTCGAGAGACCCAGTACTTC CSGEPGTGPRETQYF
TRBJ1-1 TRBV12-3/TRBV12-4 . 12 . TGTGCCAGCAGTTTTGATAGCACTGAAGCTTTCTTT CASSFDSTEAFF
TRBJ2-7 TRBV7-3 . 14 . TGTGCCAGCAGCTTTGGGACCGCACGGGCCGAGCAGTACTTC CASSFGTARAEQYF
TRBJ2-5 TRBV4-2 . 15 . TGTGCCAGCAGCCCCGCGGACAGAACCGGGGAGACCCAGTACTTC CASSPADRTGETQYF
TRBJ1-3 TRBV5-1 . 15 . TGCGCCAGCAGCTTGGGTGGAGGCTCTGGAAACACCATATATTTT CASSLGGGSGNTIYF
TRBJ2-1 TRBV6-1 . 16 . TGTGCCAGCAGTGCCCCGGGACTCCGAAACTACAATGAGCAGTTCTTC CASSAPGLRNYNEQFF
TRBJ1-6 TRBV11-2 few 16 . TGTGCCAGCAGCCCCCAGGGGAACTACTATAATTCACCCCTCCACTTT CASSPQGNYYNSPLHF
TRBJ2-1 TRBV4-3 . 16 . TGCGCCAGCAGCCAAGGTCAGGACAACCCTTACAATGAGCAGTTCTTC CASSQGQDNPYNEQFF
TRBJ1-4 TRBV6-5 . 12 . TGCGCCAGCAGGAGGGATGGAGAAAAACTGTTTTTT CASRRDGEKLFF
TRBJ2-5 TRBV7-9 . 15 TRBD2 TGTGCCAGCAGCTTAGGGGGTCTGGGAGGGGAGACCCAGTACTTC CASSLGGLGGETQYF
TRBJ1-2 TRBV18 . 13 . TGTGCCAGCTCACTCGGACAGAAAGATGGCTACACCTTC CASSLGQKDGYTF